Below, 20 T cell receptor beta chains from the same sample are listed, as sequenced in a study of shared clonotypes between healthy human individuals. TCRdb's table, derived via immunoSEQ multiplex PCR, lists solely in-frame clones and lacks some. The table includes 1,500,000 or so clones, about 98.5% detected once. Input material: naive CD4+ T cells sorted from blood. The subset: CD45RA+ positively selected. The receptors here all came from a man aged 30-40 years in good health.

The genes are TRBV19 and TRBJ2-7; possible D gene TRBD1, 5 bases. Between the trimmed V and J ends, which lost 3 bases and 5 bases, there was a span of 17 bases. Per the germline V gene, CDR1 is LNHDA and CDR2 is SQIVND (reference sequence). This CDR3 comprises 15 residues. In DNA form, the CDR3 reads TGTGCCAGTAGTATTGGTGCAAGGGGCCCTGACGAGCAGTACTTC. Its translation is CASSIGARGPDEQYF.

V is TRBV7-2 and J is TRBJ2-6; 12 bases line up with TRBD2. Germline assignment: CDR1 SGHTA and CDR2 FQGNSA. After removal of 4 bases from V and 0 bases from J, the junction contained 4 bases not matched to a gene. This CDR3 comprises 18 residues. The CDR3 DNA reads as TGTGCCAGCAGCTCGCGACTAGCGGGGGTCTCTGGGGCCAACGTCCTGACTTTC. Translation: CASSSRLAGVSGANVLTF.

The chain is built from TRBV5-1 and TRBJ2-3; TRBD2 is a possible D gene (6 bases). Trimming left V 0 bases short and J 3 bases short, with 14 bases between. This CDR3 is built from 16 residues. CDR1 SGHRS and CDR2 YFSETQ come from the germline V gene. CDR3 DNA: TGCGCCAGCAGCTTGGGGACCCGGGGGAGGACAGATACGCAGTATTTT. Its protein is CASSLGTRGRTDTQYF.

This clone was counted once. The genes are TRBV6-6 and TRBJ2-1, with unresolved D. Per the germline V gene, CDR1 is MNHNY and CDR2 is SVGAGI (reference sequence). The CDR3 sequence is 15 residues long. With 2 bases removed from V and 8 bases from J, the gap between germline ends came to 16 bases. The CDR3 is CASSYAVKALDEQFF. As DNA, the CDR3 is TGTGCCAGCAGTTACGCAGTAAAAGCGCTCGATGAGCAGTTCTTC.

This sequence joins TRBV5-4 and TRBJ1-3; unclear D gene. Trimming removed 0 bases at V and 2 bases at J, with 15 bases between. The CDR3 has 17 amino acids. From germline, CDR1 is SGHNT and CDR2 YYREEE (reference sequence). The CDR3 loop is CASSLEGLLGAGNTIYF. CDR3 nucleotides: TGTGCCAGCAGCTTGGAAGGTCTACTCGGGGCTGGAAACACCATATATTTT.

This sequence joins TRBV2 and TRBJ1-1; possible D gene TRBD1, 6 bases. The CDR3 length is 13 residues. Germline V gene data show CDR1 as SNHLY and CDR2 as FYNNEI. V gave up 11 bases and J gave up 1 base, with 14 bases separating them. CDR3 nucleotide sequence: TGTGCCGGCAACCAGGACAGGAACACTGAAGCTTTCTTT. It is translated as CAGNQDRNTEAFF.

The chain recombines TRBV27 with TRBJ2-3; D gene unclear. The V and J ends lost 4 bases and 2 bases respectively, with 10 bases between them. Per the germline V gene, CDR1 is MNHEY and CDR2 is SMNVEV (reference sequence). The CDR3 spans 14 residues. In DNA, the CDR3 is TGTGCCAGCAGTTACGCTGGTTACACAGATACGCAGTATTTT. Residues: CASSYAGYTDTQYF.

The rearrangement uses TRBV30 and TRBJ1-2, with 7 bases that match TRBD1. Germline lookup yields CDR1 GTSNPN and CDR2 SVGIG (reference sequence). Trimming took 0 bases from V and 2 from J; bases not matched to a gene: 6. This CDR3 has 15 residues. CDR3 DNA: TGTGCCTGGAGTGTCGACGGGGACAGCAACTATGGCTACACCTTC. Translated: CAWSVDGDSNYGYTF.

The rearrangement links TRBV18 to TRBJ1-5; D is unresolved. Trimming cost V 3 bases and J 0 bases, with 12 bases left between them. The CDR3 contains 16 residues. From germline, CDR1 is KGHSH and CDR2 LQKENI. The CDR3 DNA sequence: TGTGCCAGCTCACCGGTACAGCTAAATAGCAATCAGCCCCAGCATTTT. Amino acids: CASSPVQLNSNQPQHF.

The chain is built from TRBV21-1 and TRBJ2-5; the D call in the table, TRBD1, was not verified against the DNA. TRBV21-1 is deemed a pseudogene. The CDR3 loop spans 11 amino acids. In nucleotides, the CDR3 is TGTGCCAGGGACAGGGAAGAGACCCAGTACTTC. Amino acids: CARDREETQYF.

V usage is TRBV6-6 and J usage is TRBJ2-7; D gene ambiguous. With 2 bases removed from V and 5 bases from J, the gap between germline ends came to 10 bases. Germline V CDR1 and CDR2: MNHNY, SVGAGI (reference sequence). The CDR3 length is 13 residues. The CDR3 spells CASSYRESNEQYF. DNA for the CDR3: TGTGCCAGCAGTTACAGGGAAAGCAACGAGCAGTACTTC.

The V call is TRBV25-1, the J call TRBJ1-4; no definite D call. The CDR3 runs to 15 residues. Germline lookup yields CDR1 MGHDK and CDR2 SYGVNS. The V end lost 5 bases, the J end lost 3 bases, and 13 bases lay between the germline ends. The CDR3 DNA reads TGTGCCAGCAGTAGAGAGACGGCGGCTAATGAAAAACTGTTTTTT. It encodes CASSRETAANEKLFF.

In its sample, this clone was seen once. This sequence joins TRBV2 and TRBJ2-7; D is perhaps TRBD2 (5 bases). This CDR3 spans 13 amino acids. Germline CDR1 is SNHLY and CDR2 is FYNNEI. The V and J ends lost 6 bases and 3 bases respectively, with 12 bases between them. The CDR3 loop reads CASRRTGIYEQYF. The CDR3 coding sequence is TGTGCCAGCAGGAGGACGGGAATCTACGAGCAGTACTTC.

J is TRBJ2-7 and V is TRBV29-1; D possibly corresponds to TRBD1 (6 bases). V was cut by 4 bases and J by 6 bases, with 16 bases left in between. Looked up from germline, CDR1 is SQVTM and CDR2 is ANQGSEA. The CDR3 has 13 residues. CDR3 in DNA: TGCAGCGTTGGCACCTCGCCAGGGGTCGAGCAGTACTTC. Translating gives CSVGTSPGVEQYF.

The chain couples TRBV2 to TRBJ1-4, with D uncertain. Germline V gene data show CDR1 as SNHLY and CDR2 as FYNNEI. V lost 5 bases, J lost 0 bases, and 10 bases lay in between. The length of the CDR3 is 15 residues. Written as DNA, the CDR3 is TGTGCCAGCAGTCCCGGAGATGCAACTAATGAAAAACTGTTTTTT. This encodes CASSPGDATNEKLFF.

The rearrangement joins TRBV4-1 to TRBJ1-2; D not resolved. Germline lookup yields CDR1 MGHRA and CDR2 YSYEKL. CDR3 length: 15 residues. V gave up 4 bases and J gave up 3 bases, with 15 bases separating them. The CDR3 loop reads CASSPHGREHYGYTF. The CDR3 DNA reads as TGCGCCAGCAGCCCCCATGGAAGGGAACACTATGGCTACACCTTC.

V is TRBV6-5 and J is TRBJ2-7; TRBD1 agrees at 8 bases. Germline V gene sequence: CDR1 MNHEY, CDR2 SVGAGI. The CDR3 extends over 15 amino acids. The V segment lost 5 bases and the J segment 3 bases; nucleotides outside the gene matches: 9. Here the CDR3 DNA reads TGTGCCAGCAGTAAACACCGGGACAGGATCTACGAGCAGTACTTC. Residues: CASSKHRDRIYEQYF.

This clone was observed once. CDR3 loop: CASSLGPGGTYEQYF. The DNA of the CDR3 is TGTGCCAGCAGCTTAGGTCCCGGGGGGACCTACGAGCAGTACTTC. V and J are TRBV11-2 and TRBJ2-7, with 7 bases that match TRBD2. This CDR3 contains 15 residues. The ends lost 1 base at V and 2 bases at J; junction bases unmatched: 5. Germline V gene lookup returns CDR1 SGHAT and CDR2 FQNNGV.

The V gene is TRBV6-6, the J gene TRBJ2-5; the D is unclear. There are 14 residues in the CDR3. Germline-derived CDR1 and CDR2 are MNHNY and SVGAGI (reference sequence). The V end lost 2 bases, the J end lost 3 bases, and 10 bases lay between the germline ends. The CDR3 DNA is TGTGCCAGCAGTTACAGGACGGAAGAAGAGACCCAGTACTTC. The encoded protein is CASSYRTEEETQYF.

The chain employs TRBV25-1 and TRBJ2-7; D gene uncertain. This CDR3 comprises 13 residues. The V end lost 6 bases, the J end lost 0 bases, and 9 bases lay between the germline ends. Germline V gene sequence: CDR1 MGHDK, CDR2 SYGVNS. The CDR3 bases are TGTGCCAGCAGCAAATGGGACTCCTACGAGCAGTACTTC. This sequence encodes CASSKWDSYEQYF.